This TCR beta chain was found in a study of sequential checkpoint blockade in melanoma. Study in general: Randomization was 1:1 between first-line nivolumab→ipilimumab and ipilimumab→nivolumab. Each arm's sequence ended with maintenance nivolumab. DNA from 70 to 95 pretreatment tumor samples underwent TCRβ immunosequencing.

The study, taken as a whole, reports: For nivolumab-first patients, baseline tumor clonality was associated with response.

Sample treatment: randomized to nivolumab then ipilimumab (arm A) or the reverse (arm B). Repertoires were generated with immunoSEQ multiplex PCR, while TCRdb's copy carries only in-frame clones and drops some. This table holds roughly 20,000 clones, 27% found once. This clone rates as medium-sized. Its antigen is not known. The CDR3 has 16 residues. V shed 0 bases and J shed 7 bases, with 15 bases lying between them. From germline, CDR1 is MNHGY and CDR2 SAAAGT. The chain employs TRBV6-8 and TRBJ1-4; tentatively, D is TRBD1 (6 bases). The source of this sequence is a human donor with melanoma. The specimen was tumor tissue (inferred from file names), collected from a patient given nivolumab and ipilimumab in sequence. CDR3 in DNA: TGTGCCAGCAGTTACTCCAAGGGGGGTGTTAGTGAAAAACTGTTTTTT. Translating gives CASSYSKGGVSEKLFF.